This TCR beta chain was profiled in a study of neoadjuvant anti-PD-1 for oral cavity cancer. Study results and caveats: With three patients per group, TCR findings need larger cohorts.

Trimming stripped 10 bases from V and 3 bases from J, with 10 bases between. The CDR3 loop spans 11 amino acids. Germline-derived CDR1 and CDR2 are MNHNS and SASEGT. Regarding this clone: Its target is unknown.

Assay: immunoSEQ multiplex PCR; the TCRdb copy retains only in-frame clones and omits some. The repertoire includes around 10,000 clones, roughly 61% of them detected once, and 7.8% sits in the top ten. The time point: after neoadjuvant nivolumab, at surgical resection. Patients were newly diagnosed with stage II-IVA oral cavity squamous cell carcinoma without prior systemic or radiation treatment. Patients had HPV-negative, locally advanced oral cavity squamous cell carcinoma. The clonotype was recovered from a person aged 40 to 85 with oral cavity squamous cell carcinoma. Source: tumor tissue, taken after nivolumab (anti-PD-1) treatment. The rearrangement links TRBV6-1 to TRBJ2-7; weak D call: TRBD1 (5 bases). CDR3 residues: CATSRDYEQYF. DNA of the CDR3: TGTGCCACCTCCAGGGACTACGAGCAGTACTTC.